The source of this T cell receptor beta chain is a study of blood T cell repertoires in COVID-19. Study-level background: There were acute and convalescent COVID-19 samples, and they came from the United States, Italy and Spain. T cells, B-cell-depleted T cells, or PBMCs provided the cDNA or gDNA that served as material.

TCRdb's copy holds only in-frame clones and misses some; the assay was immunoSEQ multiplex PCR. This table has fewer than 400,000 clones, approximately 91% appearing once. Cohort allocation depended upon clinical history that participants reported. Recovery meant two consecutive negative NP/OP PCR tests, professional clearance, or resolved symptoms. A remark on this clone: A read error may produce the germline difference seen at one junction end.

Germline V lookup: CDR1 KGHSH, CDR2 LQKENI. CDR3 size: 14 residues. The chain links TRBV18 to TRBJ2-7; 7 bases are a match to TRBD1. The TCR sequence derives from a man aged 60 to 75 who had recovered from COVID-19. Material for sequencing was PBMCs or T cells enriched from blood (not recorded which). CDR3 sequence: CASSPSGGHGPKGF. DNA for the CDR3: TGTGCCAGCTCACCGTCAGGGGGTCATGGGCCAAAGGGATTC.